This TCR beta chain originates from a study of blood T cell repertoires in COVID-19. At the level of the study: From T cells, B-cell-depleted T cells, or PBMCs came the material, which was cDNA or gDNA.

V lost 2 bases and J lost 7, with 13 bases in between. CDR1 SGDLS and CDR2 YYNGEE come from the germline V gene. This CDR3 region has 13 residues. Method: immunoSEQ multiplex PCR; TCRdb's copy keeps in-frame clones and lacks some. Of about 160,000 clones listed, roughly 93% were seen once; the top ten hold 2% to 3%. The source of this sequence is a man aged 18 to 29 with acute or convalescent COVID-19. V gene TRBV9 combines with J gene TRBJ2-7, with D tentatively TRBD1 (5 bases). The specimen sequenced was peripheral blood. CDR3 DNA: TGTGCCAGCAGCGTCCAAGGGGCTGGGGAGCAGTACTTC. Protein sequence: CASSVQGAGEQYF.